The clone carrying this TCR beta chain has a single count. These data are taken from a study of blood T cell repertoires in COVID-19. Study background: COVID-19 samples from acute and convalescent phases originated in the United States, Italy and Spain. Sample material is recorded as cDNA or gDNA derived from T cells, B-cell-depleted T cells, or PBMCs.

CDR3 length: 15 residues. Per the germline V gene, CDR1 is SGHTS and CDR2 is YDEGEE. With 2 bases removed from V and 1 base from J, the gap between germline ends came to 12 bases. The authors' processing: Amplification of reference gene primers was used by the study to estimate nucleated cell counts. TCRdb keeps only in-frame clones here, not all; method: immunoSEQ multiplex PCR. V and J calls and clone size follow that table, whereas D and trimming were derived from the DNA. The sample has 100,000 to 150,000 clones, more than 70% seen once; the top ten hold 12%. What was sequenced was peripheral blood. This receptor was taken from a woman in her thirties who had recovered from COVID-19. The chain recombines TRBV5-8 with TRBJ1-1; D is ambiguous. CDR3 DNA: TGTGCCAGCAGCTTTTCGTTGGCGGGGAACACTGAAGCTTTCTTT. It encodes CASSFSLAGNTEAFF. Variable domain in full (rest from reference TRBV5-8 and TRBJ1-1): EAGVTQSPTHLIKTRGQQATLRCSPISGHTSVYWYQQALGLGLQFLLWYDEGEERNRGNFPPRFSGRQFPNYSSELNVNALELEDSALYLCASSFSLAGNTEAFFGQGTRLTVV.